This T cell receptor (beta chain) comes out of a study of naive and memory T cell subsets. Looked up from germline, CDR1 is SGHTA and CDR2 is FQGNSA. V shed 4 bases and J 5 bases; nucleotides not matched to a gene: 8. The CDR3 covers 16 residues. From the second PCR step, alpha and beta chains were amplified apart. Cells stained for CD3, CD4, CD8, CD45RA, CD27 and viability were sorted into four CD45RA/CD27 subsets. Two oligonucleotides, mixed equimolar, formed the beta constant-region primer covering TRBC1 and TRBC2. Four rounds of PCR amplified the ligated cDNA using nested alpha and beta constant-region primers plus SP2. A single record per CDR3 protein comes from TCRdb applying MiXCR to the UMI-ligation and nested PCR reads. This sample carries tens of thousands of distinct CDR3 sequences, around 13% of them seen once, and the ten largest clones take over 0.75%.

The sequence was obtained from a human donor in good health. The chain has TRBV7-2 and TRBJ2-5; 12 bases match TRBD1. Sample: central memory CD4+ T cells from blood. The CDR3 loop is CASSSTGTGGSETQYF. The CDR3 DNA is TGTGCCAGCAGCTCAACCGGGACAGGGGGCTCTGAGACCCAGTACTTC.